This entry lists 16 T cell receptor beta chains sequenced from one sample in a study of response to subunit inactivated influenza vaccine. TCRdb processed the RT-PCR reads anew with MiXCR; each CDR3 protein has one entry. The sample yields a few hundred thousand distinct CDR3 sequences, 11% seen once. The sequences come from PBMCs from blood, collected roughly 47 days after vaccination. The receptors come from a middle-aged man who received an inactivated influenza vaccine.

The V and J genes are TRBV29-1 and TRBJ2-7; no definite D call. The germline gives CDR1 SQVTM, CDR2 ANQGSEA. The V and J ends lost 3 bases and 6 bases respectively, with 18 bases between them. This CDR3 contains 14 residues. The CDR3 loop is CSVDKDAFPSEQYF. CDR3 DNA: TGCAGCGTTGACAAGGACGCCTTTCCATCCGAGCAGTACTTC.

This clonotype came up a few times. DNA of the CDR3: TGTGCCAGCAATCTCGGCGGGAGGAGGGTGGGGAATGAGCAGTTCTTC. Its protein is CASNLGGRRVGNEQFF. The rearrangement joins TRBV28 to TRBJ2-1, with 8 bases fitting TRBD2. CDR3 length: 16 residues. The V and J ends lost 7 bases and 7 bases, in that order; junction bases with no gene match: 15. Germline CDR1 is MDHEN and CDR2 is SYDVKM.

The chain recombines TRBV20-1 with TRBJ1-5; D not certain. V lost 0 bases to trimming and J lost 6 bases, with 18 bases between them. The germline gives CDR1 DFQATT, CDR2 SNEGSKA (reference sequence). The CDR3 totals 16 residues. The CDR3 sequence is CSAREESGFQRQPQHF. The DNA for the CDR3 is TGCAGTGCTAGAGAGGAGTCGGGGTTTCAGCGTCAGCCCCAGCATTTT.

The chain is built from TRBV4-3 and TRBJ1-1; the D gene is possibly TRBD1 (5 bases). CDR1 and CDR2 from the germline V gene are LGHNA and YSLEER. Trimming stripped 0 bases from V and 0 bases from J, with 11 bases between. CDR3 length equals 16 residues. The CDR3 is CASSQDIWGVNTEAFF. CDR3 coding DNA: TGCGCCAGCAGCCAAGATATCTGGGGCGTGAACACTGAAGCTTTCTTT.

This chain joins TRBV12-3 or TRBV12-4 and TRBJ1-5; the D gene is possibly TRBD1 (5 bases). Between the trimmed V and J ends, which lost 3 bases and 5 bases, there was a span of 8 bases. The length of the CDR3 is 13 residues. DNA for the CDR3: TGTGCCAGCAGTTTTTCGGGGCATCAGCCCCAGCATTTT. Its translation: CASSFSGHQPQHF.

This clonotype has at least ten counts. The chain links TRBV4-1 to TRBJ1-5; D not resolved. Trimming cost V 1 base and J 0 bases, with 4 bases left between them. Germline V gives CDR1 MGHRA, CDR2 YSYEKL. The CDR3 consists of 14 residues. This chain's CDR3 is CASSQVISNQPQHF. CDR3 in DNA: TGCGCCAGCAGCCAAGTGATTAGCAATCAGCCCCAGCATTTT.

This clonotype was seen at least ten times. The DNA of the CDR3 is TGCGCCAGCAGCCCGGACGGGAGTTATGGCTACACCTTC. This encodes CASSPDGSYGYTF. The chain carries TRBV5-1 and TRBJ1-2; D is ambiguous. The V gene lost 4 bases and the J gene lost 5 bases, with 12 bases spanning the gap. CDR3 length: 13 residues. The germline gives CDR1 SGHRS, CDR2 YFSETQ.

In this sample, this clonotype turned up many times. The chain uses TRBV20-1 and TRBJ2-1; D is unclear. Trimming shortened V by 0 bases and J by 6 bases, and 6 bases separated the two germline ends. Germline values: CDR1 DFQATT, CDR2 SNEGSKA (reference sequence). This CDR3 is built from 12 residues. The CDR3, as DNA: TGCAGTGCTAGAGATAGGGCCAATGAGCAGTTCTTC. It is translated as CSARDRANEQFF.

The chain carries TRBV5-1 and TRBJ2-7; D call uncertain. The length of the CDR3 is 16 residues. In germline, CDR1 is SGHRS, CDR2 YFSETQ. V was clipped by 0 bases and J by 0 bases, with 13 bases between them. DNA of the CDR3: TGCGCCAGCAGCTTGGACGTGGTAGGAAGCTCCTACGAGCAGTACTTC. This gives the protein CASSLDVVGSSYEQYF.

This clonotype was counted a few times. The chain recombines TRBV5-1 with TRBJ2-1; TRBD1 is a possible D gene (6 bases). This CDR3 spans 14 amino acids. The V and J ends lost 2 bases and 5 bases respectively, with 11 bases between them. Germline CDR1 reads SGHRS; CDR2 reads YFSETQ. DNA of the CDR3: TGCGCCAGCAGCTTTGGGACAATCAACAATGAGCAGTTCTTC. Translating gives CASSFGTINNEQFF.

The chain uses TRBV5-5 and TRBJ2-1; the match to TRBD2 covers 8 bases. Trimming took 4 bases from V and 7 from J; bases not matched to a gene: 13. Germline values: CDR1 SGHKS, CDR2 YYEKEE (reference sequence). The CDR3 runs to 16 residues. The CDR3 sequence is CASSPPTGGVKNEQFF. The CDR3 DNA is TGTGCCAGCAGCCCCCCAACGGGGGGGGTAAAAAATGAGCAGTTCTTC.

Ten or more counts support this clonotype. V and J are TRBV20-1 and TRBJ1-3; 10 bases fit TRBD1. The CDR3 spans 15 residues. J gave up 3 bases and V 5 bases, and 7 bases lay outside the gene matches. Germline lookup yields CDR1 DFQATT and CDR2 SNEGSKA (reference sequence). CDR3 protein: CSAQTGGFVGNTIYF. The CDR3 DNA reads as TGCAGTGCTCAGACAGGGGGCTTCGTTGGAAACACCATATATTTT.

This clonotype has just a few counts. The genes are TRBV27 and TRBJ2-2; D might be TRBD2 (6 bases). This CDR3 region has 15 residues. CDR1 is MNHEY and CDR2 is SMNVEV in the germline V gene (reference sequence). Trimming stripped 8 bases from V and 8 bases from J, with 21 bases between. CDR3 amino acids: CASAALGGDWGELFF. The CDR3 DNA follows: TGTGCCAGCGCGGCTTTGGGAGGAGATTGGGGGGAGCTGTTTTTT.

This clonotype showed up many times. The chain uses TRBV5-6 and TRBJ2-3; D remains ambiguous. V dropped 0 bases and J dropped 4 bases, with 6 bases sitting between them. This CDR3 is built from 13 residues. Germline CDR1 and CDR2: SGHDT and YYEEEE. CDR3 DNA: TGTGCCAGCAGCTTGGCCTTGGCAGATACGCAGTATTTT. Its translation is CASSLALADTQYF.

The genes are TRBV11-1 and TRBJ2-1; 9 nucleotides align to TRBD1. The CDR3 runs to 17 residues. The V gene end was trimmed by 3 bases and the J gene end by 3 bases; junction bases not matched to a gene: 9. CDR1 and CDR2 (germline): SGHAT, FQDESV (reference sequence). CDR3 region: CASSFYVDRGVYNEQFF. In nucleotides, the CDR3 is TGTGCCAGCAGCTTTTATGTCGACAGGGGGGTCTACAATGAGCAGTTCTTC.

This rearrangement joins TRBV5-8 to TRBJ2-1, with D maybe TRBD2 (6 bases). Trimming pared 6 bases from V and 5 bases from J, leaving 21 bases between. The CDR3 sequence is 16 residues long. The germline gives CDR1 SGHTS, CDR2 YDEGEE. The CDR3, as DNA: TGTGCCAGCACCATGAGACTAGAGCGGGTCCACAATGAGCAGTTCTTC. Translation: CASTMRLERVHNEQFF.